The entry below gives a single T cell receptor beta chain sequence along with its context. This entry belongs to a study of blood T cell repertoires in COVID-19. Study background: Sources were T cells, B-cell-depleted T cells, or PBMCs; the material itself was cDNA or gDNA.

The CDR3 runs 17 residues. J was trimmed by 2 bases and V by 4 bases; bases with no gene match: 10. Germline V gene sequence: CDR1 WNHNN, CDR2 SYGVQD (reference sequence). Data came from immunoSEQ multiplex PCR; TCRdb stores just in-frame clones and leaves some out. The sample has more than 80,000 clones; under 85% are singletons. Sequencing input: peripheral blood. The source of this sequence is a woman aged 55-69 years with acute or convalescent COVID-19. The chain combines TRBV10-1 with TRBJ2-3; 9 positions agree with TRBD2. Here the CDR3 reads CASSGPLAGTFTDTQYF. CDR3 bases: TGCGCCAGCAGTGGCCCTCTAGCGGGAACTTTCACAGATACGCAGTATTTT.